This entry lists 26 T cell receptor beta chains sequenced from one sample in a study of T cell changes during pregnancy in multiple sclerosis. This table comes from immunoSEQ multiplex PCR, and its TCRdb copy is limited to in-frame clones, with some not included. The sample holds around 40,000 clones; 90% are singletons and the top ten take roughly 0.39%. The input for sequencing was CD4+ T cells from peripheral blood mononuclear cells, taken in the second trimester of pregnancy. These TCRs come from a female donor with multiple sclerosis, enrolled in a pregnancy study.

The chain recombines TRBV11-2 with TRBJ1-1; D is possibly TRBD1 (5 bases). V was cut by 5 bases and J by 9 bases, with 13 bases left in between. Germline V gene sequence: CDR1 SGHAT, CDR2 FQNNGV. The CDR3 sequence is 12 residues long. The CDR3 is CASSGRQRQAFF. The CDR3 bases are TGTGCCAGCAGCGGACGACAGCGCCAAGCTTTCTTT.

V usage is TRBV27 and J usage is TRBJ1-5; D is perhaps TRBD1 (6 bases). Germline CDR1 MNHEY, CDR2 SMNVEV (reference sequence). The germline V and J ends were trimmed by 4 bases and 2 bases, with 15 bases remaining between them. This CDR3 has 16 residues. Here the CDR3 DNA reads TGTGCCAGCAGTTCGGGACAATTAGGGGGCAATCAGCCCCAGCATTTT. Encoded protein: CASSSGQLGGNQPQHF.

This rearrangement joins TRBV18 to TRBJ2-5; 11 bases fit TRBD1. The CDR3 is made up of 16 amino acids. CDR1 and CDR2 (germline): KGHSH, LQKENI. The V and J ends lost 4 bases and 2 bases, in that order; junction bases with no gene match: 6. CDR3 loop: CASSRTGGAGQETQYF. The CDR3 nucleotides are TGTGCCAGCTCACGGACAGGGGGCGCGGGGCAAGAGACCCAGTACTTC.

V gene TRBV14 combines with J gene TRBJ2-1, with a tentative D call TRBD1 (5 bases). Germline V gives CDR1 SGHDN, CDR2 FVKESK. This CDR3 contains 13 residues. V gave up 4 bases and J gave up 7 bases, with 11 bases separating them. The CDR3 loop is CASSLRQSNEQFF. CDR3 nucleotide sequence: TGTGCCAGCAGCCTCCGACAGTCTAATGAGCAGTTCTTC.

The genes are TRBV5-1 and TRBJ2-7, with 8 bases that match TRBD1. V shed 0 bases, J shed 2 bases, and the junction held 4 bases outside the gene matches. The CDR3 sequence is 15 residues long. CDR1 SGHRS and CDR2 YFSETQ come from the germline V gene. The CDR3 DNA reads TGCGCCAGCAGCTTGGCGACAGGGGTGACCTACGAGCAGTACTTC. Protein: CASSLATGVTYEQYF. Full variable domain (outside the CDR3, taken from reference TRBV5-1 and TRBJ2-7): KAGVTQTPRYLIKTRGQQVTLSCSPISGHRSVSWYQQTPGQGLQFLFEYFSETQRNKGNFPGRFSGRQFSNSRSEMNVSTLELGDSALYLCASSLATGVTYEQYFGPGTRLTVT.

CDR3 residues: CASSQQSGGHTYGYTF. CDR3 DNA: TGTGCCAGCAGCCAACAATCGGGGGGGCACACCTATGGCTACACCTTC. J is TRBJ1-2 and V is TRBV11-3, with D tentatively TRBD1 (6 bases). V shed 5 bases and J shed 4 bases, with 20 bases lying between them. CDR3 size: 16 residues. CDR1 is SGHNT and CDR2 is YENEEA in the germline V gene.

This chain links TRBV30 with TRBJ2-1, with D perhaps TRBD2 (7 bases). Germline V gives CDR1 GTSNPN, CDR2 SVGIG (reference sequence). CDR3 length: 15 residues. Trimming left V 4 bases short and J 3 bases short, with 16 bases between. The CDR3 reads CAWIPTGGLYNEQFF. The CDR3 nucleotides read TGTGCCTGGATTCCCACGGGGGGCCTCTACAATGAGCAGTTCTTC.

The chain links TRBV18 to TRBJ2-3; perhaps TRBD1 as D (5 bases). CDR3 length equals 15 residues. Between the trimmed V and J ends, which lost 2 bases and 4 bases, there was a span of 13 bases. Looked up from germline, CDR1 is KGHSH and CDR2 is LQKENI. The CDR3 sequence is CASSPSAPGSDTQYF. The CDR3 nucleotides are TGTGCCAGCTCACCAAGTGCTCCAGGGTCAGATACGCAGTATTTT. Complete variable domain (other parts from reference TRBV18 and TRBJ2-3): NAGVMQNPRHLVRRRGQEARLRCSPMKGHSHVYWYRQLPEEGLKFMVYLQKENIIDESGMPKERFSAEFPKEGPSILRIQQVVRGDSAAYFCASSPSAPGSDTQYFGPGTRLTVL.

This clone was observed a few times. The chain has TRBV6-6 and TRBJ2-7; no reliable D call. Germline CDR1 MNHNY, CDR2 SVGAGI (reference sequence). The CDR3 is made up of 11 amino acids. V was trimmed by 2 bases and J by 5 bases, leaving 4 bases between them. CDR3 sequence: CASSYTHEQYF. The CDR3 region has the DNA TGTGCCAGCAGTTACACTCACGAGCAGTACTTC.

The V and J genes are TRBV4-3 and TRBJ1-1; possibly TRBD1 for D (6 bases). V lost 2 bases and J lost 5, with 15 bases in between. From germline, CDR1 is LGHNA and CDR2 YSLEER. The length of the CDR3 is 15 residues. The CDR3 region is CASSQSGTTTTEAFF. CDR3 nucleotides: TGCGCCAGCAGCCAAAGCGGGACAACGACGACTGAAGCTTTCTTT.

This clone is a singleton in its sample. The chain links TRBV5-1 to TRBJ2-2, with D unclear. This CDR3 spans 14 amino acids. Germline V lookup: CDR1 SGHRS, CDR2 YFSETQ. Trimming took 7 bases from V and 0 from J, leaving 10 bases between them. The CDR3 sequence: CASGDPPNTGELFF. Here the CDR3 DNA reads TGCGCCAGCGGAGACCCCCCGAACACCGGGGAGCTGTTTTTT.

The count of this clone is one. The chain links TRBV27 to TRBJ2-5; D gene ambiguous. The CDR3 extends over 13 amino acids. Germline lookup yields CDR1 MNHEY and CDR2 SMNVEV (reference sequence). V gave up 5 bases and J gave up 0 bases, with 7 bases separating them. In nucleotides, the CDR3 is TGTGCCAGCAGTGAGAACTACCAAGAGACCCAGTACTTC. Amino acids: CASSENYQETQYF.

This clone was seen only a few times. The V and J genes are TRBV2 and TRBJ1-1; D not certain. The CDR3 is 11 amino acids. The V gene lost 8 bases and the J gene lost 8 bases, with 12 bases spanning the gap. Germline loops: CDR1 SNHLY, CDR2 FYNNEI. CDR3 sequence: CASLREAEAFF. In DNA form, the CDR3 reads TGTGCCAGCCTTCGGGAGGCGGAAGCTTTCTTT.

The chain links TRBV5-4 to TRBJ2-4; perhaps TRBD2 as D (5 bases). Germline V gene data show CDR1 as SGHNT and CDR2 as YYREEE (reference sequence). Trimming stripped 1 base from V and 9 bases from J, with 14 bases between. The CDR3 totals 14 residues. CDR3 sequence reads: CASSLSEPGGIQYF. The CDR3 DNA is TGTGCCAGCAGCTTGTCTGAGCCCGGAGGCATTCAGTACTTC.

The genes are TRBV5-8 and TRBJ2-7; D is possibly TRBD1 (5 bases). Looked up from germline, CDR1 is SGHTS and CDR2 is YDEGEE. This CDR3 has 14 amino acids. Trimming cost V 4 bases and J 2 bases, with 13 bases left between them. CDR3 sequence reads: CASSPLTGAYEQYF. CDR3 sequence (DNA): TGTGCCAGCAGCCCCCTCACAGGAGCCTACGAGCAGTACTTC.

The CDR3 loop is CASEEWETQYF. The CDR3 coding sequence is TGTGCTAGTGAGGAGTGGGAGACCCAGTACTTC. The chain couples TRBV12-5 to TRBJ2-5; D not resolved. The V and J ends lost 7 bases and 5 bases respectively, with 8 bases between them. Germline loops: CDR1 LGHNT, CDR2 FRNRAP. The CDR3 sequence is 11 residues long.

DNA of the CDR3: TGTGCCATCAGCACCGGGACAGGTAGCTCTGGAAACACCATATATTTT. This codes for CAISTGTGSSGNTIYF. The rearrangement links TRBV10-3 to TRBJ1-3, with 8 bases fitting TRBD1. V dropped 6 bases and J dropped 0; count of bases not matched to a gene: 7. This CDR3 region has 16 residues. In germline, CDR1 is ENHRY, CDR2 SYGVKD.

The chain employs TRBV9 and TRBJ1-3; TRBD1 is a possible D gene (6 bases). Deletions cut 4 bases from V and 2 bases from J, with 13 bases between. Germline CDR1 reads SGDLS; CDR2 reads YYNGEE. This CDR3 contains 15 residues. The CDR3 reads CASSPPQGTGNTIYF. The CDR3 DNA reads TGTGCCAGCAGCCCTCCCCAGGGGACTGGAAACACCATATATTTT.

The chain links TRBV27 to TRBJ2-4, with 8 bases aligning to TRBD2. Losses at the gene ends were 5 bases for V and 3 bases for J; bases not matched to a gene: 6. This CDR3 has 15 residues. The germline V gene has CDR1 MNHEY and CDR2 SMNVEV (reference sequence). The CDR3 protein is CASSREGLGKNIQYF. The CDR3 DNA is TGTGCCAGCAGTCGGGAGGGTTTGGGCAAAAACATTCAGTACTTC.

The rearrangement joins TRBV5-1 to TRBJ2-2, with 8 bases aligning to TRBD2. Trimming removed 5 bases from V and 2 bases from J; junction bases left unmatched: 8. Germline V gene sequence: CDR1 SGHRS, CDR2 YFSETQ. This CDR3 has 16 residues. CDR3 protein: CASSYVSGANTGELFF. The CDR3 nucleotides are TGCGCCAGCAGTTATGTTAGCGGGGCAAACACCGGGGAGCTGTTTTTT.

This rearrangement joins TRBV29-1 to TRBJ1-2; tentative D call: TRBD1 (6 bases). The V gene's germline CDR1 is SQVTM and CDR2 ANQGSEA. This CDR3 has 12 amino acids. With 7 bases removed from V and 4 bases from J, the gap between germline ends came to 13 bases. The DNA for the CDR3 is TGCAGCGCCGTACAGGGAGCCTATGGCTACACCTTC. It encodes CSAVQGAYGYTF.

This chain uses TRBV29-1 with TRBJ2-2; possibly TRBD2 for D (5 bases). Trimming shortened V by 3 bases and J by 6 bases, and 11 bases separated the two germline ends. From germline, CDR1 is SQVTM and CDR2 ANQGSEA. The CDR3 totals 13 residues. The CDR3 region is CSVERVGSGELFF. DNA for the CDR3: TGCAGCGTTGAGAGGGTAGGGTCCGGGGAGCTGTTTTTT.

The V gene is TRBV29-1, the J gene TRBJ2-2, with 7 positions matching TRBD2. The CDR3 length is 14 residues. Looked up from germline, CDR1 is SQVTM and CDR2 is ANQGSEA. Germline trimming cut 3 bases from V and 4 bases from J; bases unmatched to any gene: 5. In nucleotides, the CDR3 is TGCAGCGTTGAGTATGCGGGGGTCACCGGGGAGCTGTTTTTT. Protein product: CSVEYAGVTGELFF.

The chain is built from TRBV9 and TRBJ2-7; D may be TRBD2 (6 bases). Germline V CDR1 and CDR2: SGDLS, YYNGEE. V was clipped by 0 bases and J by 0 bases, with 13 bases between them. This CDR3 comprises 16 residues. The CDR3 spells CASSVGPDGSSYEQYF. The CDR3 DNA sequence: TGTGCCAGCAGCGTAGGGCCGGACGGGAGCTCCTACGAGCAGTACTTC.

This chain links TRBV11-1 with TRBJ1-2; weak D call: TRBD1 (5 bases). From germline, CDR1 is SGHAT and CDR2 FQDESV (reference sequence). The V and J ends lost 5 bases and 4 bases respectively, with 14 bases between them. This CDR3 is 14 amino acids long. The CDR3 DNA sequence: TGTGCCAGCAGCCAGGGACTGGGTAGCTATGGCTACACCTTC. It yields the protein CASSQGLGSYGYTF.

The rearrangement uses TRBV18 and TRBJ2-3, with TRBD2 matching over 7 bases. V gave up 3 bases and J gave up 5 bases; unmatched junction bases: 5. CDR1 and CDR2 (germline): KGHSH, LQKENI. The CDR3 is made up of 14 amino acids. This CDR3 reads CASSPAGVQDTQYF. CDR3 in DNA: TGTGCCAGCTCACCCGCGGGAGTACAAGATACGCAGTATTTT.